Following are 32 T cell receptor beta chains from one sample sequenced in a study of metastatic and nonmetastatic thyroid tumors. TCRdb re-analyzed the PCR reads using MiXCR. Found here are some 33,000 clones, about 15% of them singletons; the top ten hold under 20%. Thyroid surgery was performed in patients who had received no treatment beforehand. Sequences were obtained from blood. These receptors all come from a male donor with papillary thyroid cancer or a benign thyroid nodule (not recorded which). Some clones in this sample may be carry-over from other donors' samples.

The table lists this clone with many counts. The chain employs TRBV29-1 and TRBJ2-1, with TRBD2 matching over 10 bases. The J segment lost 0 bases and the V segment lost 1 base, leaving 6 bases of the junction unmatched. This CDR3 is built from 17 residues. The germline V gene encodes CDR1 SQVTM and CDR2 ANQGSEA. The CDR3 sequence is CSVEGLAGPSSYNEQFF. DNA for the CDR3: TGCAGCGTTGAAGGACTAGCGGGTCCGAGCTCCTACAATGAGCAGTTCTTC.

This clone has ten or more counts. The CDR3 reads CASSAGFGEQYF. DNA for the CDR3: TGTGCCAGCAGTGCGGGGTTTGGCGAGCAGTACTTC. The rearrangement links TRBV28 to TRBJ2-7, with TRBD2 as a possible D gene (6 bases). CDR1 and CDR2 (germline): MDHEN, SYDVKM. Trimming cost V 5 bases and J 6 bases, with 11 bases left between them. This CDR3 is 12 amino acids long.

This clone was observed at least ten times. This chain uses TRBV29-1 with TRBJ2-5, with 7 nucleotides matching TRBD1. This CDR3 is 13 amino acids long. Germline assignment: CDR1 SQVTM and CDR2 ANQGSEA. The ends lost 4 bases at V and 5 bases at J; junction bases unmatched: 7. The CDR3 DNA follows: TGCAGCGTTGTTCGACAGGGAAGGGAGACCCAGTACTTC. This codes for CSVVRQGRETQYF.

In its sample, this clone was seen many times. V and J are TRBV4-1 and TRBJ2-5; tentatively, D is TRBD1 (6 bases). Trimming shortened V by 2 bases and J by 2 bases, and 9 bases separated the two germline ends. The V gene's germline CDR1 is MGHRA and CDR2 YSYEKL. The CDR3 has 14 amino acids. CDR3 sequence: CASSQRDTQETQYF. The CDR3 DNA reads TGCGCCAGCAGCCAAAGGGACACTCAAGAGACCCAGTACTTC.

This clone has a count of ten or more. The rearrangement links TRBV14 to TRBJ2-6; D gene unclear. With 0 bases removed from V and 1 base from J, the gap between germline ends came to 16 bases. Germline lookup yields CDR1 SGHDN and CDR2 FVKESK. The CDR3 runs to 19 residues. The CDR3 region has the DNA TGTGCCAGCAGCCAAGATCCTAGGGCCCCGGAGTCTGGGGCCAACGTCCTGACTTTC. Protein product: CASSQDPRAPESGANVLTF.

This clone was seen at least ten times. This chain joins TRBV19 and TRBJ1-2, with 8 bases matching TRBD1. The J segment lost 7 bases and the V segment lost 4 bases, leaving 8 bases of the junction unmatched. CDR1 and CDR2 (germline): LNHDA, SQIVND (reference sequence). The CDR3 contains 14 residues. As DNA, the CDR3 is TGTGCCAGTAGTACAGACAGGGGAATTGGTGGCTACACCTTC. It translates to CASSTDRGIGGYTF.

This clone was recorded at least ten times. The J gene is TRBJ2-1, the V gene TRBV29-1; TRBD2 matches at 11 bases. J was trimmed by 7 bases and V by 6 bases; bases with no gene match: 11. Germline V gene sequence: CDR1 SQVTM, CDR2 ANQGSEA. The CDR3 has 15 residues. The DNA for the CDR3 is TGCAGCGTCGGGGTTGGGACTAGCGGTGGAAATGAGCAGTTCTTC. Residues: CSVGVGTSGGNEQFF.

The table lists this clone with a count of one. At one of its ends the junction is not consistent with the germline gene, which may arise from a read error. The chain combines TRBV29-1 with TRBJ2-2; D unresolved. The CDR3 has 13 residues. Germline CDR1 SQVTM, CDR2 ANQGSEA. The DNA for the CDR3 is TGCAGCGTAATACCGATGAACAACGGGGAGCTGTTTTTT. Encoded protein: CSVIPMNNGELFF.

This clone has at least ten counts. In nucleotides, the CDR3 is TGCAGCGCCGACGGTCGCTCCGTAAACAAGCAGTATTTT. It is translated as CSADGRSVNKQYF. The chain couples TRBV29-1 to TRBJ2-3, with D uncertain. CDR1 SQVTM and CDR2 ANQGSEA come from the germline V gene. V lost 7 bases and J lost 11, with 22 bases in between. The CDR3 is 13 residues long.

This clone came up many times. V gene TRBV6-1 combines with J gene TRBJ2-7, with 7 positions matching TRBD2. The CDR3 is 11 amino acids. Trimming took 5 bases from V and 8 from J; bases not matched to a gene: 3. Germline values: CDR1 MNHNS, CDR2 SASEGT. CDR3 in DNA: TGTGCCAGCAGTACGACTAGCCAGCAGTACTTC. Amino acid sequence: CASSTTSQQYF.

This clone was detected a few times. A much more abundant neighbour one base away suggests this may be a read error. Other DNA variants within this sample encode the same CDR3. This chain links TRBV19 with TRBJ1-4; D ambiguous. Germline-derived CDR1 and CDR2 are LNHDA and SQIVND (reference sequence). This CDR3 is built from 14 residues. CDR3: CATTNSGWDEKLFF. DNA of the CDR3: TGTGCCACCACGAATTCCGGATGGGATGAAAAACTGTTCTTT.

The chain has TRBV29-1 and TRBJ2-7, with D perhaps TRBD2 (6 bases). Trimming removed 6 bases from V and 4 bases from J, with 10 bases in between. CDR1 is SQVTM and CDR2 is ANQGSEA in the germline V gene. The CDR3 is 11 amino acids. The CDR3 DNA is TGCAGCGTGGAGGGTATTTACGAGCAGTACTTC. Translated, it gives CSVEGIYEQYF.

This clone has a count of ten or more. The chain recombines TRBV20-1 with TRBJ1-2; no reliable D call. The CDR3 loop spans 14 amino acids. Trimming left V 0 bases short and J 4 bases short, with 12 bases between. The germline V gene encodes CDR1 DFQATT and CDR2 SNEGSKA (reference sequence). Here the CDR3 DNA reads TGCAGTGCTAGAGATGTCCCGGAGACCTATGGCTACACCTTC. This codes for CSARDVPETYGYTF.

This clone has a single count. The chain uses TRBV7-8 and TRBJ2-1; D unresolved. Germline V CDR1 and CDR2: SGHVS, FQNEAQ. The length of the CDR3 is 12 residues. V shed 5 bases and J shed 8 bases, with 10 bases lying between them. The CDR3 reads CASSRGLDEQFF. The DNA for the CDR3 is TGTGCCAGCAGCCGAGGTTTGGATGAGCAGTTCTTC.

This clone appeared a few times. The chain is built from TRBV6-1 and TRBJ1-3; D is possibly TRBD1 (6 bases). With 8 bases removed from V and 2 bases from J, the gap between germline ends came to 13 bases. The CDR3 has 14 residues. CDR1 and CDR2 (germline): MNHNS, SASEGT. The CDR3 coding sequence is TGTGCCAGCGGGCTGGGACACCCTGGAAACACCATATATTTT. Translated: CASGLGHPGNTIYF.

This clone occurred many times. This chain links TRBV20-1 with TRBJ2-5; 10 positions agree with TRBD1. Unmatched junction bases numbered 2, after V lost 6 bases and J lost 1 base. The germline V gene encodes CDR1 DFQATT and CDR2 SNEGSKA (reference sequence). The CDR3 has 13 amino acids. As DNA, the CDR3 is TGCAGTGCCTGGACAGGGGGCCAAGAGACCCAGTACTTC. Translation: CSAWTGGQETQYF.

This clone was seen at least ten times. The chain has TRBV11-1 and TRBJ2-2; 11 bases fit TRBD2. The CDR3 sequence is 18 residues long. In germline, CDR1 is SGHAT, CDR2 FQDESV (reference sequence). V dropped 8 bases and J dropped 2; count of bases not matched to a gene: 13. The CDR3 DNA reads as TGTGCCAGCGGGGCTCCTAGCGGGAGGCTACCCAACACCGGGGAGCTGTTTTTT. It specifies CASGAPSGRLPNTGELFF.

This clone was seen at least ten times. As DNA, the CDR3 is TGTGCCAGCTCACGACAAGGAGGGACCCAGTACTTC. Amino acids: CASSRQGGTQYF. The chain combines TRBV18 with TRBJ2-5, with D possibly being TRBD2 (5 bases). The germline V and J ends were trimmed by 4 bases and 7 bases, with 10 bases remaining between them. This CDR3 spans 12 amino acids. The germline gives CDR1 KGHSH, CDR2 LQKENI. The whole variable domain, filled in from reference TRBV18 and TRBJ2-5, reads NAGVMQNPRHLVRRRGQEARLRCSPMKGHSHVYWYRQLPEEGLKFMVYLQKENIIDESGMPKERFSAEFPKEGPSILRIQQVVRGDSAAYFCASSRQGGTQYFGPGTRLLVL.

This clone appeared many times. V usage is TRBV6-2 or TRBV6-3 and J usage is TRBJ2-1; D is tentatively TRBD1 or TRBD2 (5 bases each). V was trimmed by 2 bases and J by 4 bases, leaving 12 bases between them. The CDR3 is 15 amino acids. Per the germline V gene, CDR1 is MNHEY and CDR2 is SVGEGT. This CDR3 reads CASSYRVWGYNEQFF. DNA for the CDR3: TGTGCCAGCAGTTACAGGGTTTGGGGGTACAATGAGCAGTTCTTC.

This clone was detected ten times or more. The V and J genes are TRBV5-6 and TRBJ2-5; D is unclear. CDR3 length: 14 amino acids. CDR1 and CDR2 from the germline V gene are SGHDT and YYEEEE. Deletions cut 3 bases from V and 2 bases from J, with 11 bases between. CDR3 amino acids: CASSSYYLQETQYF. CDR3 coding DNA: TGTGCCAGCAGCTCCTACTACCTACAAGAGACCCAGTACTTC.

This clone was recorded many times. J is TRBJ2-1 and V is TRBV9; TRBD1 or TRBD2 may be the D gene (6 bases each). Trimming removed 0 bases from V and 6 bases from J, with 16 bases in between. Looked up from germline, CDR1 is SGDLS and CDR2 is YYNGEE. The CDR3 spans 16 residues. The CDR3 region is CASSVARGPAFNEQFF. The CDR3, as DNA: TGTGCCAGCAGCGTAGCTCGGGGGCCAGCCTTCAATGAGCAGTTCTTC. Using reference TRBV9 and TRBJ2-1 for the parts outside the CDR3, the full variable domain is DSGVTQTPKHLITATGQRVTLRCSPRSGDLSVYWYQQSLDQGLQFLIQYYNGEERAKGNILERFSAQQFPDLHSELNLSSLELGDSALYFCASSVARGPAFNEQFFGPGTRLTVL.

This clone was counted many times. DNA of the CDR3: TGTGCCAGCATAACTAGCGGGAGCAATGAGCAGTTCTTC. This sequence encodes CASITSGSNEQFF. This chain joins TRBV2 and TRBJ2-1, with 11 bases lining up with TRBD2. Germline V lookup: CDR1 SNHLY, CDR2 FYNNEI. Unmatched junction bases numbered 2, after V lost 7 bases and J lost 6 bases. The CDR3 is 13 amino acids.

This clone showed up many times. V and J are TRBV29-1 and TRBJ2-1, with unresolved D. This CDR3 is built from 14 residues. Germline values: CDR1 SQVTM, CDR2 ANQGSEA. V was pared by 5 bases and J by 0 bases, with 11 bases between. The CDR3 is CSVPHQSSYNEQFF. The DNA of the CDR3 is TGCAGCGTTCCTCACCAGAGCTCCTACAATGAGCAGTTCTTC.

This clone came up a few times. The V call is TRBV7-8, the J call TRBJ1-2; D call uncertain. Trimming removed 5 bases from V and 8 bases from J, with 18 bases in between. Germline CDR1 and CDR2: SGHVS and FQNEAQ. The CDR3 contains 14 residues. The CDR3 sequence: CASSDRRENLGYTF. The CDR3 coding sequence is TGTGCCAGCAGCGATCGACGGGAAAATCTAGGCTACACCTTC.

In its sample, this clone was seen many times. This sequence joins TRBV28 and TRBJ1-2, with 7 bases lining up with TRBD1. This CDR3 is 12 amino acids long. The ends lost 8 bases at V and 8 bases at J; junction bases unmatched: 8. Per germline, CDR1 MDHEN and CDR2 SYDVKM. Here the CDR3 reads CASQGQSRGYTF. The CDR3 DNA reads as TGTGCCAGCCAGGGACAGTCTAGAGGCTACACCTTC.

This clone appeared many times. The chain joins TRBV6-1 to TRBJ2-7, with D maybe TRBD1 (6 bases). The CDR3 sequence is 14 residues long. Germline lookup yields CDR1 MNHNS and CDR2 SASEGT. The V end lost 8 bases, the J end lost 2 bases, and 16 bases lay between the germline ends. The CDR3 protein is CASWTTGITYEQYF. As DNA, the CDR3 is TGTGCCAGCTGGACGACAGGTATTACCTACGAGCAGTACTTC.

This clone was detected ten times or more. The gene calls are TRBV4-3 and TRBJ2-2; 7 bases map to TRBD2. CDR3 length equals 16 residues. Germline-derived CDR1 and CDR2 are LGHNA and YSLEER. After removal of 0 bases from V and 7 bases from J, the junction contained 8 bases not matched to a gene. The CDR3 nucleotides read TGCGCCAGCAGCCAAGAGGAAGCGGGAAGTAGCGGGGAGCTGTTTTTT. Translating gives CASSQEEAGSSGELFF.

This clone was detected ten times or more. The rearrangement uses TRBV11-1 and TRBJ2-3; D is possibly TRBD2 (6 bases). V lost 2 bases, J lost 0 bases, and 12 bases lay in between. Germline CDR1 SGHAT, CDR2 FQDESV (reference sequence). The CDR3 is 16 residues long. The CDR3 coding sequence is TGTGCCAGCAGCTTATACGTAGCGGATAGCACAGATACGCAGTATTTT. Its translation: CASSLYVADSTDTQYF.

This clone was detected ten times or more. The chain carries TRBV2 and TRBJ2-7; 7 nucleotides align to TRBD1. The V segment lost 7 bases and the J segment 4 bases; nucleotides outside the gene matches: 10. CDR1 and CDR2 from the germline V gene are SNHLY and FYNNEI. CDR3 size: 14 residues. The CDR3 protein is CASNFEGGLYEQYF. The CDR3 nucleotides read TGTGCCAGCAATTTCGAAGGGGGCCTTTACGAGCAGTACTTC.

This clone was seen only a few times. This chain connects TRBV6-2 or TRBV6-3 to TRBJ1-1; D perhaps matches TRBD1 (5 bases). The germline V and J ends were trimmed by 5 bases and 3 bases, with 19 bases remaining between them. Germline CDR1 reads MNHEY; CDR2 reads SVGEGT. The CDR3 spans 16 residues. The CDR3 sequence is CASSPLWGVVYTEAFF. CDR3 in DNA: TGTGCCAGCAGTCCCCTCTGGGGGGTTGTTTACACTGAAGCTTTCTTT.

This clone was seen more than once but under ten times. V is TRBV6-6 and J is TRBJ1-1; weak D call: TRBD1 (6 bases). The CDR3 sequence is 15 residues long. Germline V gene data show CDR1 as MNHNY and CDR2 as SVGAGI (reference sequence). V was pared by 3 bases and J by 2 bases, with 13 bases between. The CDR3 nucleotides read TGTGCCAGCAGTTATAATAACAGGGCAAACACTGAAGCTTTCTTT. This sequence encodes CASSYNNRANTEAFF.

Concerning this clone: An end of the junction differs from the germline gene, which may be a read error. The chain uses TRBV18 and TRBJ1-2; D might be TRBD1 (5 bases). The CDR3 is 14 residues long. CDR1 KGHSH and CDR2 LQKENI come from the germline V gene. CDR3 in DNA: TGTGCCAGCTCACTCCAGGGCAGTGGTTATGGCTACAACTTT. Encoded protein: CASSLQGSGYGYNF.